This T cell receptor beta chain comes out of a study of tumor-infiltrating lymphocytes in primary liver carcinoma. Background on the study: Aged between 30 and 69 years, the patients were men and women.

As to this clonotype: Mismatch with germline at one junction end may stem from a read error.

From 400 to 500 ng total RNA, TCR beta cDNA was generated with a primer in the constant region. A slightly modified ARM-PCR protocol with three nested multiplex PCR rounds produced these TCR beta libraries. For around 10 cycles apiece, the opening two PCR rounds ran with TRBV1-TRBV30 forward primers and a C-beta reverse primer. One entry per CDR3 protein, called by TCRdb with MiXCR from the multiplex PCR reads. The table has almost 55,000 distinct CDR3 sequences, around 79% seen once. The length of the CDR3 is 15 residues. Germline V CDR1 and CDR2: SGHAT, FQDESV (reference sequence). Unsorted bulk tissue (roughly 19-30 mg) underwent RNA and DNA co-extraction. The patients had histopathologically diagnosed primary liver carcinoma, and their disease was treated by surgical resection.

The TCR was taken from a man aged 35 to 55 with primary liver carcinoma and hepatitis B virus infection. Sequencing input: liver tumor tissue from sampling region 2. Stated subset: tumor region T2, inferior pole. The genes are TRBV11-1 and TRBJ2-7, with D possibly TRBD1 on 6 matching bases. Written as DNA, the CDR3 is TGTGCCAGCAGCCTCGACGGACAGTTCTGCTACGAGCAGTATTTC. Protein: CASSLDGQFCYEQYF.